This T cell receptor (beta chain) derives from a study of T cell responses to AZD1222 COVID-19 vaccine (dated by TCRdb to 2020 to 2023). In terms of the full investigation: TCR sequencing was performed for more than 230 trial participants, of whom about 200 were given two doses of AZD1222 and some 26 were given two doses of MenACWY control vaccine. Trial participants were enrolled by age into 18-55, 56-69 and 70-plus year subgroups, with around 150, 28 and 57 TCR-sequenced participants respectively.

The CDR3 regions of human TCRbeta chains were analyzed by immunosequencing. As for how the authors treated the data: TCRs in the repertoires were compared against a reference library of SARS-CoV-2-specific TCRs that had been generated with the MIRA antigen-specificity platform. Breadth meant the fraction of unique TCRs that were SARS-CoV-2-associated, whereas depth meant the fraction of total T cells that were SARS-CoV-2-associated. Using the MIRA data, each spike-specific TCR was assigned both to the spike region to which the TCR was reactive and to a CD4 or CD8 class. Log10-transformed breadth and depth values were compared by one-way ANOVA with Sidak's multiple comparisons tests. TCRdb carries this immuneACCESS record with in-frame sequences only. Its versions omit some clonotypes, under half of them owing to an unresolved V gene in the studies checked, with the rest unexplained. D and trimming were read from the DNA, whereas the V and J calls and clone size are those reported in that table. The sample data list about 150,000 clones, and roughly nine tenths of these were observed just once. Jointly, the top ten make up around 1.3% of the sample.

About this clone itself: Its antigen specificity is not known. One base away there is no much larger clone; base qualities are not given.

This specimen's time point label, interpreted: about 28 days (+/-7) after the second vaccine dose. AZD1222 recipients with second doses at about 4 weeks or about 12 weeks were pooled, because spike-specific TCR depth and breadth did not differ between schedules. Samples from vaccinated people were obtained from the UK trials COV001 and COV002, which included a single-blind randomized controlled phase 2/3 trial of AZD1222 (ChAdOx1 nCoV-19) in healthy adults. Trial participant PBMC samples were collected at day 0 and day 28 after the second dose for TCRbeta chain sequencing. General findings and caveats noted by the study authors: Nearly half of unique spike-specific TCRs reportedly recognized epitopes outside regions mutated in the B.1.351 and B.1.1.7 variants. After two AZD1222 doses, both the breadth and the depth of spike-specific TCRs were significantly higher than at day 0 and than in MenACWY recipients. The whole spike protein was spanned by vaccine-associated CD4 TCRs, and dominant responses were seen in regions 160-218 and 743-854. Participants were mostly white British, with more females than males. The authors suggested clonal diversity may have been underestimated. Conclusions about previously exposed vaccinees were limited because only six or seven AZD1222 recipients were SARS-CoV-2 seropositive at baseline. Because no day 14 peak-response samples were available, the repertoires could be characterized only after the peak T cell response. In the small 56-69-year group, the increase in depth fell short of significance, most likely because of low power.

The CDR3 numbers 12 residues from cysteine through phenylalanine. Just CDR3 DNA is preserved here, 36 bases in frame from base 1. The germline V gene provides CDR1 SGHAT and CDR2 FQNNGV. A distance of 7 bases separates the germline ends of V and J, which lose 0 bases and 7 bases respectively. The TCR was taken from an adult who received the AZD1222 COVID-19 vaccine. The sample in question was peripheral blood, obtained 28 days after the second AZD1222 dose. The rearrangement combines TRBV11-2 with TRBJ2-7, with the identity of the D gene unclear. The DNA reads TGTGCCAGCAGCTTAGAGGTGGGAGAGCAGTACTTC. This encodes CASSLEVGEQYF.